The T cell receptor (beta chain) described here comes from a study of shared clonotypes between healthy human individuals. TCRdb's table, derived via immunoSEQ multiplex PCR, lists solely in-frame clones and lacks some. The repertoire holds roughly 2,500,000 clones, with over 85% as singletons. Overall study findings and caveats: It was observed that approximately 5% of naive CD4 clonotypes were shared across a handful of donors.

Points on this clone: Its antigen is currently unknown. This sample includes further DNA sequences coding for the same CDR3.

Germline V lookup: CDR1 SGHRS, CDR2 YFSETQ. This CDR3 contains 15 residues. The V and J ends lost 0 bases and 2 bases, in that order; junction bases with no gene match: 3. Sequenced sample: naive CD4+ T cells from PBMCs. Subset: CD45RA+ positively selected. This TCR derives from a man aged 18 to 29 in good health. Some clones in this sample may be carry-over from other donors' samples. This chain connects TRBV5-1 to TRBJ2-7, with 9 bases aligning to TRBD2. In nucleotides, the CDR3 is TGCGCCAGCAGCTTGGGACTAGCGGCGCCCTACGAGCAGTACTTC. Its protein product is CASSLGLAAPYEQYF.